Listed below are T cell receptor beta chains from one sample, sequenced in a study of blood T cell repertoires in COVID-19. Clones were read by immunoSEQ multiplex PCR, and TCRdb kept only the in-frame ones, dropping some. This table holds some 210,000 clones, almost 85% found once. Input material: peripheral blood. Source of these receptors: a woman aged 50 to 60 with active or convalescent COVID-19. Both conserved end residues are part of each CDR3. The D gene is left open where the match is weak. Clone size appears in some rows only: once, few, many, or a class for an expanded clone.

V gene: TRBV18; clone size: -; J gene: TRBJ1-3; D gene: -; CDR3 DNA: TGTGCCAGCTCACCGCAGGGAAACACCATATATTTT; CDR3 protein: CASSPQGNTIYF
V gene: TRBV5-4; clone size: -; J gene: TRBJ1-2; D gene: -; CDR3 DNA: TGTGCCAGCAGCCCTGGAGGGGCCGGCTACACCTTC; CDR3 protein: CASSPGGAGYTF
V gene: TRBV11-2; clone size: -; J gene: TRBJ2-4; D gene: -; CDR3 DNA: TGTGCCAGCAGCTTAGATTTCAAATATCTAGCCGCCGCCAAAAACATTCAGTACTTC; CDR3 protein: CASSLDFKYLAAAKNIQYF
V gene: TRBV29-1; clone size: -; J gene: TRBJ1-6; D gene: -; CDR3 DNA: TGCAGCGTTGAAGAATTAGGCGGTCATTCACCCCTCCACTTT; CDR3 protein: CSVEELGGHSPLHF
V gene: TRBV6-5; clone size: -; J gene: TRBJ1-1; D gene: TRBD1; CDR3 DNA: TGTGCCAGCCGCCAACAGGGGGCCCGCACTGAAGCTTTCTTT; CDR3 protein: CASRQQGARTEAFF
V gene: TRBV2; clone size: once; J gene: TRBJ2-6; D gene: -; CDR3 DNA: TGTGCCATCTCCGGGACACCTGCCTCTGGGGCCAACGTCCTGACTTTC; CDR3 protein: CAISGTPASGANVLTF
V gene: TRBV15; clone size: -; J gene: TRBJ2-1; D gene: -; CDR3 DNA: TGTGCCACCAGCAGAGGCCCGGGAGACGGGAATGAGCAGTTCTTC; CDR3 protein: CATSRGPGDGNEQFF
V gene: TRBV6-5; clone size: -; J gene: TRBJ1-5; D gene: TRBD1; CDR3 DNA: TGTGCCAGCAGCCGTACAGGGGGTCAGCCCCAGCATTTT; CDR3 protein: CASSRTGGQPQHF
V gene: TRBV7-9; clone size: once; J gene: TRBJ1-3; D gene: -; CDR3 DNA: TGTGCCAGCTTGAGGGCGGGGAATGGAAACACCATATATTTT; CDR3 protein: CASLRAGNGNTIYF
V gene: TRBV7-2; clone size: -; J gene: TRBJ1-2; D gene: -; CDR3 DNA: TGTGCCAGCAGCCTTCTCGGCTATGGCTACACCTTC; CDR3 protein: CASSLLGYGYTF
V gene: TRBV7-9; clone size: -; J gene: TRBJ1-1; D gene: -; CDR3 DNA: TGTGCCAGCAGCCTTCAAACCGGGACAAGAGGTACTGAAGCTTTCTTT; CDR3 protein: CASSLQTGTRGTEAFF
V gene: TRBV7-2; clone size: -; J gene: TRBJ2-2; D gene: -; CDR3 DNA: TGTGCCAGCAGCTTATTGGGGCCGAACACCGGGGAGCTGTTTTTT; CDR3 protein: CASSLLGPNTGELFF
V gene: TRBV7-2; clone size: -; J gene: TRBJ2-5; D gene: TRBD2; CDR3 DNA: TGTGCCAGCAGCTACGACAGCGGGGGAAAGACCCAGTACTTC; CDR3 protein: CASSYDSGGKTQYF
V gene: TRBV9; clone size: -; J gene: TRBJ2-1; D gene: -; CDR3 DNA: TGTGCCAGCAGCGTAGGCAGAGGGAGTAGTGATGAGCAGTTCTTC; CDR3 protein: CASSVGRGSSDEQFF
V gene: TRBV15; clone size: -; J gene: TRBJ2-1; D gene: TRBD2; CDR3 DNA: TGTGCCACCAGCAGTTTACCGGGACTAGCGGTCAATGAGCAGTTCTTC; CDR3 protein: CATSSLPGLAVNEQFF
V gene: TRBV5-4; clone size: -; J gene: TRBJ2-5; D gene: -; CDR3 DNA: TGTGCCAGCACCCCACGGGATAAAGAGACCCAGTACTTC; CDR3 protein: CASTPRDKETQYF
V gene: TRBV10-1; clone size: -; J gene: TRBJ1-3; D gene: -; CDR3 DNA: TGCGCCAGCAGTGATGGCTTCGACTCTGGAAACACCATATATTTT; CDR3 protein: CASSDGFDSGNTIYF
V gene: TRBV24-1; clone size: -; J gene: TRBJ2-1; D gene: -; CDR3 DNA: TGTGCCACCAGCCGATCTACAGGTCATCCTTACAATGAGCAGTTCTTC; CDR3 protein: CATSRSTGHPYNEQFF
V gene: TRBV20-1; clone size: -; J gene: TRBJ2-1; D gene: -; CDR3 DNA: TGCAGTGCTAGTACAGGGACCCTCTACAATGAGCAGTTCTTC; CDR3 protein: CSASTGTLYNEQFF
V gene: TRBV4-1; clone size: few; J gene: TRBJ1-3; D gene: -; CDR3 DNA: TGCGCCAGCAGCCAAGCCGGCCCCGGGGGATCGACTGGAAACACCATATATTTT; CDR3 protein: CASSQAGPGGSTGNTIYF
V gene: TRBV3-1/TRBV3-2; clone size: -; J gene: TRBJ1-2; D gene: -; CDR3 DNA: TGTGCCAGCAGCCAGGAGGGAAGAGGCAGCTATGGCTACACCTTC; CDR3 protein: CASSQEGRGSYGYTF
V gene: TRBV28; clone size: -; J gene: TRBJ2-1; D gene: TRBD2; CDR3 DNA: TGTGCCAGCAGTTCCGGGGTCGGTAGGACTAGCGGGAGGGCCTATCGCAATGAGCAGTTCTTC; CDR3 protein: CASSSGVGRTSGRAYRNEQFF
V gene: TRBV19; clone size: -; J gene: TRBJ2-5; D gene: TRBD2; CDR3 DNA: TGTGCCAGTAGTATCGCCGGGAGGGGGACCCAGTACTTC; CDR3 protein: CASSIAGRGTQYF
V gene: TRBV5-1; clone size: -; J gene: TRBJ1-2; D gene: -; CDR3 DNA: TGCGCCAGCAGCTTGTCAGGGGAATATGGCTACACCTTC; CDR3 protein: CASSLSGEYGYTF
V gene: TRBV28; clone size: -; J gene: TRBJ1-5; D gene: TRBD1; CDR3 DNA: TGTGCCAGCAGACATCCGGGACAGGGGGGGAGCAATCAGCCCCAGCATTTT; CDR3 protein: CASRHPGQGGSNQPQHF
V gene: TRBV18; clone size: -; J gene: TRBJ1-2; D gene: -; CDR3 DNA: TGTGCCAGCTCCCCCGCGGACAGAGACTATGGCTACACCTTC; CDR3 protein: CASSPADRDYGYTF
V gene: TRBV30; clone size: -; J gene: TRBJ2-2; D gene: -; CDR3 DNA: TGTGCCTGGAAGGACAGCAACACCGGGGAGCTGTTTTTT; CDR3 protein: CAWKDSNTGELFF
V gene: TRBV2; clone size: -; J gene: TRBJ2-4; D gene: -; CDR3 DNA: TGTGCCAGCAGTGGATTAGCGACAGGCCAGTACTTC; CDR3 protein: CASSGLATGQYF
V gene: TRBV6-5; clone size: -; J gene: TRBJ2-7; D gene: -; CDR3 DNA: TGTGCCAGCAGTCGTGGGGCCGAGCAGTACTTC; CDR3 protein: CASSRGAEQYF
V gene: TRBV10-1; clone size: -; J gene: TRBJ2-3; D gene: TRBD2; CDR3 DNA: TGCGCCAGCAGGCCGGGACTAGACACAGATACGCAGTATTTT; CDR3 protein: CASRPGLDTDTQYF
V gene: TRBV28; clone size: -; J gene: TRBJ2-3; D gene: TRBD1; CDR3 DNA: TGTGCCAGCAGTTTAGATGCGCAGGGGGCAGATACGCAGTATTTT; CDR3 protein: CASSLDAQGADTQYF
V gene: TRBV30; clone size: -; J gene: TRBJ2-7; D gene: -; CDR3 DNA: TGTGCCTGGAGAACCAGCTACGAGCAGTACTTC; CDR3 protein: CAWRTSYEQYF
V gene: TRBV19; clone size: -; J gene: TRBJ1-1; D gene: -; CDR3 DNA: TGTGCCAGTAGTGCCCTAGGGGCTGAAGCTTTCTTT; CDR3 protein: CASSALGAEAFF
V gene: TRBV7-2; clone size: -; J gene: TRBJ2-2; D gene: TRBD2; CDR3 DNA: TGTGCCAGCAGTTTCCAGGGACTAGCGGGAGGGACCGGGGAGCTGTTTTTT; CDR3 protein: CASSFQGLAGGTGELFF
V gene: TRBV6-5; clone size: -; J gene: TRBJ1-5; D gene: -; CDR3 DNA: TGTGCCAGCAGTTACTCCCGGGTTAGCAATCAGCCCCAGCATTTT; CDR3 protein: CASSYSRVSNQPQHF
V gene: TRBV5-6; clone size: -; J gene: TRBJ1-1; D gene: -; CDR3 DNA: TGTGCCAGCAGCTTGAGTGGTCGCTTCGCGCCTGAAGCTTTCTTT; CDR3 protein: CASSLSGRFAPEAFF
V gene: TRBV28; clone size: -; J gene: TRBJ2-1; D gene: TRBD1; CDR3 DNA: TGTGCCAGCAGTTCCGGGACAGAGAAGGAGTGGGATGAGCAGTTCTTC; CDR3 protein: CASSSGTEKEWDEQFF
V gene: TRBV4-2; clone size: -; J gene: TRBJ1-3; D gene: TRBD1; CDR3 DNA: TGTGCCAGCAGCTCCTTTACAGGGGCTGGAAACACCATATATTTT; CDR3 protein: CASSSFTGAGNTIYF
V gene: TRBV2; clone size: -; J gene: TRBJ1-2; D gene: -; CDR3 DNA: TGTGCCAGCAGTGAACAGGGCTGGGACTATGGCTACACCTTC; CDR3 protein: CASSEQGWDYGYTF
V gene: TRBV18; clone size: -; J gene: TRBJ1-4; D gene: -; CDR3 DNA: TGTGCCAGCTCACCCAGGGGTTCGGGTAATGAAAAACTGTTTTTT; CDR3 protein: CASSPRGSGNEKLFF
V gene: TRBV2; clone size: -; J gene: TRBJ1-6; D gene: -; CDR3 DNA: TGTGCCAGCAGTGTCCGACAGGATTCACCCCTCCACTTT; CDR3 protein: CASSVRQDSPLHF
V gene: TRBV6-1; clone size: -; J gene: TRBJ2-1; D gene: -; CDR3 DNA: TGTGCCAGCAGTGACGAAATTACCCAGGCCAATGAGCAGTTCTTC; CDR3 protein: CASSDEITQANEQFF
V gene: TRBV9; clone size: -; J gene: TRBJ1-3; D gene: TRBD1; CDR3 DNA: TGTGCCAGCAGCCACCGGACAGGGCTAAGCTCTGGAAACACCATATATTTT; CDR3 protein: CASSHRTGLSSGNTIYF
V gene: TRBV11-2; clone size: -; J gene: TRBJ2-1; D gene: TRBD2; CDR3 DNA: TGTGCCAGCAGCACCCTTGGGACTAGCGGGATCGGCTCCTACAATGAGCAGTTCTTC; CDR3 protein: CASSTLGTSGIGSYNEQFF
V gene: TRBV29-1; clone size: -; J gene: TRBJ1-1; D gene: -; CDR3 DNA: TGCAGCGCCCTCAACCCAGGGAACCCTGAAGCTTTCTTT; CDR3 protein: CSALNPGNPEAFF
V gene: TRBV7-3; clone size: once; J gene: TRBJ2-1; D gene: TRBD2; CDR3 DNA: TGTGCCAGCAGCACGGGACTAGCCTACAATGAGCAGTTCTTC; CDR3 protein: CASSTGLAYNEQFF
V gene: TRBV27; clone size: -; J gene: TRBJ1-2; D gene: -; CDR3 DNA: TGTGCCAGCAGGCTTAAGGGATTTCAGGGCTATTTCTATGGCTACACCTTC; CDR3 protein: CASRLKGFQGYFYGYTF
V gene: TRBV18; clone size: -; J gene: TRBJ1-4; D gene: -; CDR3 DNA: TGTGCCAGCTCACCTACCGGCAGGGCCCCTGAAAAACTGTTTTTT; CDR3 protein: CASSPTGRAPEKLFF
V gene: TRBV5-1; clone size: -; J gene: TRBJ1-3; D gene: TRBD1; CDR3 DNA: TGCGCCAGCAGCTTGGAACAGGGGGCGCGAAACACCATATATTTT; CDR3 protein: CASSLEQGARNTIYF
V gene: TRBV21-1; clone size: -; J gene: TRBJ1-6; D gene: -; CDR3 DNA: TGTGCCAGCAGCAAAGCCCGGACAGGGGAACCCAATTCACCCCTCCACTTT; CDR3 protein: CASSKARTGEPNSPLHF
V gene: TRBV28; clone size: -; J gene: TRBJ2-1; D gene: TRBD2; CDR3 DNA: TGTGCCAGCACGGGACTAGCGGGGGGAAGGGGTGAGCAGTTCTTC; CDR3 protein: CASTGLAGGRGEQFF
V gene: TRBV6-1; clone size: -; J gene: TRBJ1-5; D gene: -; CDR3 DNA: TGTGCCAGCAGTGATCCGGCCAGAGGTCAGCCCCAGCATTTT; CDR3 protein: CASSDPARGQPQHF
V gene: TRBV2; clone size: many; J gene: TRBJ2-3; D gene: TRBD1; CDR3 DNA: TGTGCCAGCAGCGCCGGGACAGGGAGGACAGATACGCAGTATTTT; CDR3 protein: CASSAGTGRTDTQYF
V gene: TRBV28; clone size: -; J gene: TRBJ1-2; D gene: -; CDR3 DNA: TGTGCCAGCCGGGACTCCCGAGGGGACTATGGCTACACCTTC; CDR3 protein: CASRDSRGDYGYTF